The text below deals with one TCR beta chain. This receptor's antigen is unknown. Per-base quality was not reported, and no clone a single base away is much larger than it. The data stem from a study of shared clonotypes between healthy human individuals (dated by TCRdb to about 2020). Background on the whole study: The cohort included three men and a couple of women between 18 and 49 years of age. To estimate repertoire size and how much clonotype sharing occurs between individuals, the study deeply sequenced the blood TCR repertoires of 4 to 6 healthy adults. Different laboratories and diverse techniques were used to prepare libraries and sequence TCR repertoires, to increase sequencing depth and limit assay-specific biases. Per donor, leukapheresis produced somewhere between about 0.85 and 9.5 billion PBMCs. For each donor, three plates each were used for CD4 naive and CD4 memory, two plates were used for CD8 naive, and one plate was used for CD8 memory. What the research found in general, with its limitations: Rarefaction of sorted-subset datasets indicated incomplete sequencing despite the large sequencing depth. Clonotypes shared by all four sorted-subset donors showed higher generation probabilities than non-shared clonotypes. Sampling was restricted to blood, and TCR repertoires in tissue are likely to differ from TCR repertoires in blood. Sharing across several donors was observed for around 5% of naive CD4, less than 4% of naive CD8, about 2.3% of memory CD4, and around 0.4% of memory CD8 clonotypes. The genetic and exposure-history diversity represented was limited by the small number of donors. Pairwise subsampling indicated that sequencing depth was expected to affect the degree of clonotype sharing among donors. Larger estimated clonotype richness was generally found for naive subsets than for memory subsets.

V is pared back by 0 bases and J by 4 bases, with 11 bases lying between the germline termini. Including the terminal cysteine and phenylalanine, the CDR3 comprises 15 residues. Just CDR3 DNA is preserved here, 45 bases in frame from base 1. From a lookup of the germline V gene, CDR1 and CDR2 are SGHRS and YFSETQ. TCR CDR3 regions were amplified from genomic DNA by multiplex PCR using the deep immunoSEQ assay. Extracted genomic DNA from each cell subset was distributed evenly across all wells of several immunoSEQ 96-well plates, and each plate was treated as a replicate. For sorted subsets, around 200 ng genomic DNA, equal to 30,000 to 35,000 T cell genomes, was loaded into each replicate PCR. Purified libraries were measured with a Qubit 3.0 fluorometer, size-checked on a Bioanalyzer 2100, and measured again with the KAPA Library Quantification kit. Each immunoSEQ 96-well plate was sequenced on its own single-read 150-cycle Illumina NextSeq 550 flow cell. The original methods were these. The immunoSEQ output contained only junctional sequences without quality scores, so filtering could not match that applied to full-length reads. Sequences were annotated with PyIR, a Python wrapper for IgBLAST v1.9, using IMGT germline references to assign V/J genes and CDR3. Reads were removed for weak V/J assignments (E-value above 1e-6), missing CDR3, stop codons, out-of-frame junctions, or ambiguous translated residues. V3J clonotypes were defined as sequences sharing an identical inferred V gene, J gene, and CDR3 amino acid sequence. Percentage overlap between repertoires was computed as shared unique clonotypes divided by the size of the smaller repertoire. Repertoire richness was assessed with RTK rarefaction, the Chao1 estimator, and Recon v2.1 estimates of unobserved clonotypes. Generation probabilities for all TCRbeta clonotypes obtained by the gDNA method from a few donors were computed using OLGA. In TCRdb, the immuneACCESS table is reduced to in-frame sequences with V and J assigned. These tables do not hold every clone; where another copy was compared, an unresolved V gene accounts for under half, and the others remain unexplained. That table is the source of V, J and clone size, and D and trimming were worked out from the DNA. A total of about 2,500,000 clones appear in this sample, roughly nine tenths of them only once. The ten largest clones capture roughly 0.13% of the sample.

Healthy HIV-negative adults with no recently reported acute infections or vaccinations were included as donors. Every donor was a Caucasian adult living in Nashville, Tennessee, USA. CD4+ T cells were enriched by magnetic negative selection; naive cells were then positively selected on CD45RA, and the negative fraction formed the memory subset. Blood was collected by leukapheresis, and PBMCs were isolated by Ficoll-Histopaque density gradient centrifugation and then cryopreserved in liquid nitrogen vapor phase. Analytical flow cytometry was used to check the purity and quantity of every magnetically sorted T cell population. Each sorted fraction had its genomic DNA isolated and then quantified by UV absorbance on a Nanodrop 2000c.

The source material was naive CD4+ T cells sorted from blood. The cell subset or site label, read with the paper, signifies: CD45RA+ positively selected. The source of this sequence is a man aged 18 to 29 in good health. The rearrangement combines TRBV5-1 with TRBJ1-3; the D gene cannot be resolved reliably. The nucleotide sequence reads as follows: TGCGCCAGCAGCTTGGTCCGGGCAGAGGGAAACACCATATATTTT. The encoded protein is CASSLVRAEGNTIYF.